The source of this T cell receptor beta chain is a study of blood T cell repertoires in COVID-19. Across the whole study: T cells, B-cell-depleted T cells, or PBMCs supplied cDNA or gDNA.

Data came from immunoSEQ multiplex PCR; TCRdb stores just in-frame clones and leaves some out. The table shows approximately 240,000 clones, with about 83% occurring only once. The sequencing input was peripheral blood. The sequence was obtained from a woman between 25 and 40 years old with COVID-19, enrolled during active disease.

The CDR3 spells CASQRAGETYGYTF. The DNA for the CDR3 is TGTGCCAGCCAGAGGGCAGGGGAGACCTATGGCTACACCTTC. This chain uses TRBV9 with TRBJ1-2; D might be TRBD1 (6 bases). Between the trimmed V and J ends, which lost 7 bases and 4 bases, there was a span of 17 bases. The CDR3 spans 14 residues. The V gene's germline CDR1 is SGDLS and CDR2 YYNGEE.